The entry below gives a single TCR beta chain sequence along with its context. This clone appeared once. Its cognate antigen has yet to be identified. No much larger clone exists at a distance of one base, and base qualities are not known. The data were taken from a study of Tregs in tolerant kidney transplant recipients (dated by TCRdb to the late 2010s). The study in broad terms: Before combined kidney and bone marrow transplantation, this study identified donor-specific regulatory T cells using TCRbeta sequencing and then followed those same cells after transplant. TCRbeta repertoire sequencing was used in 3 healthy controls to compare several methods for expanding Tregs specific for an allogeneic donor.

For TCRbeta CDR3 sequencing, genomic DNA from the sorted cells was extracted using the QIAGEN DNeasy Blood and Tissue Kit. High-throughput TCRbeta CDR3 sequencing was carried out commercially through immunoSEQ, with PCR amplification with bias correction and internal controls included. Per the source publication's procedure: A unique productive TCRbeta sequence was defined by the CDR3 nucleotide sequence when primers matched, and otherwise by the CDR3 amino acid sequence together with the Vbeta and Jbeta genes. To correct for sorting error, sequences found in more than one sorted population at a frequency ratio of 2:1 or less were discarded, and the remaining shared sequences were assigned to the population with the higher frequency. A sequence counted as donor-reactive if, in CFSE-low cells, the sequence had a frequency of at least 0.01% and was expanded at least 5-fold compared with unstimulated cells. Jensen-Shannon divergence, calculated on the top 100 TCRbeta sequences ranked by frequency, was used to quantify repertoire divergence. For samples with multiple sequencing runs, sorting error was corrected in each run separately before the runs were combined. Here the immuneACCESS table is served through TCRdb, limited to in-frame sequences with V and J called. Missing clones are a known gap in these copies; in checked studies unresolved V genes cover under half, and the rest lacks a known reason. V and J calls and clone size are those listed in that table; D and trimming were worked out from the DNA. In all, the sample holds about 240,000 clones, and approximately 83% of those were seen once. The top ten constitute about 0.64% of the sample.

Unstimulated Tregs (CD4+CD25+CD127-), CD4+ non-Tregs (CD4+CD25-), CD4 and CD8 cells were FACS-sorted from thawed PBMCs. Healthy control blood came either as purchased buffy coats or from healthy volunteers. Healthy control blood was separated into PBMCs by Ficoll density gradient and cryopreserved, and patient PBMCs were collected both before and after transplant. The junction carries 6 bases between V and J, which are trimmed by 5 bases and 7 bases respectively. The germline V gene (reference sequence) specifies DFQATT as CDR1 and SNEGSKA as CDR2. Reading from cysteine to phenylalanine, the CDR3 counts 10 amino acids. Left in the record is the CDR3 DNA by itself, 30 bases read in frame from the first base. The full study reports these points: The most biologically relevant and donor-specific TCRbeta repertoire appeared to be identified by expanding Tregs with activated donor B cells. Biological reproducibility was not examined directly, but technical replication error appeared to be minimal. Because the study included only a small number of patients, the results must be confirmed in larger populations and under other immunosuppression protocols.

Sample: CD4+ T cells from blood. The chain was built from TRBV20-1 and TRBJ2-1, with the D segment identity uncertain. The clonotype was recovered from a human donor in good health. The CDR3 region: CSAPDNEQFF. The bases read TGCAGTGCTCCGGATAATGAGCAGTTCTTC.